This T cell receptor beta chain was sequenced during a study of blood T cell repertoires in COVID-19. Study-level information: Sources were T cells, B-cell-depleted T cells, or PBMCs; the material itself was cDNA or gDNA.

In the authors' workflow: The authors estimated nucleated cell counts from reference gene primer amplification. Assay used: immunoSEQ multiplex PCR; TCRdb lists only in-frame clones, some missing. That table gives V, J and clone size, and the DNA gave D and trimming. The table shows 200,000 or so clones, with 83% occurring only once. This clonotype was obtained from a woman in her thirties or forties with acute or convalescent COVID-19. Sequenced sample: peripheral blood.

The CDR3 spells CASSRGTNSYEQYF. The DNA of the CDR3 is TGTGCCAGCAGCCGCGGGACGAACTCCTACGAGCAGTACTTC. This chain joins TRBV3-1 (or the pseudogene TRBV3-2) and TRBJ2-7; D may be TRBD2 (6 bases). There are 14 residues in the CDR3. Germline values: CDR1 LGHDT, CDR2 YNNKEL (reference sequence). The V end was cut by 4 bases, the J end by 0 bases, with 10 bases between.